The 17 T cell receptor beta chains in this list originate from one sample, sequenced in a study of lymphopenia after photon versus proton radiotherapy. Only in-frame clones appear in the TCRdb table, and some are missing; sequencing was by immunoSEQ multiplex PCR. This sample carries under 20,000 clones, around nine tenths of them seen once, and the ten largest clones take approximately 6.1%. This specimen was peripheral blood, taken from a patient treated with photon-based radiotherapy. Receptor source: a man aged 55 to 69 with pancreatic cancer.

The CDR3 coding sequence is TGCGCCAGCAGCCGGGACAGGGTTCAGAACACCGGGGAGCTGTTTTTT. Translated, it gives CASSRDRVQNTGELFF. The chain employs TRBV10-1 and TRBJ2-2, with 9 bases aligning to TRBD1. The CDR3 runs 16 residues. Germline V gene lookup returns CDR1 WNHNN and CDR2 SYGVQD (reference sequence). The V segment lost 6 bases and the J segment 1 base; nucleotides outside the gene matches: 6.

The rearrangement links TRBV7-9 to TRBJ2-5, with D perhaps TRBD1 (6 bases). The CDR3 runs 17 residues. In germline, CDR1 is SEHNR, CDR2 FQNEAQ (reference sequence). V was pared by 1 base and J by 5 bases, with 20 bases between. CDR3 nucleotide sequence: TGTGCCAGCAGCTTAGGGGCAGGGGATCGGGCGGGCGAGACCCAGTACTTC. Amino acid sequence: CASSLGAGDRAGETQYF.

This clone appeared a single time. For the CDR3, the DNA is TGTGCCAGCAGCCAAGGACAGGAGAGTTCACCCCTCCACTTT. It is translated as CASSQGQESSPLHF. J is TRBJ1-6 and V is TRBV7-9, with TRBD1 identical over 7 bases. Germline assignment: CDR1 SEHNR and CDR2 FQNEAQ (reference sequence). The CDR3 extends over 14 amino acids. V lost 5 bases and J lost 9; bases outside the gene matches: 7. The whole variable domain, filled in from reference TRBV7-9 and TRBJ1-6, reads DTGVSQNPRHKITKRGQNVTFRCDPISEHNRLYWYRQTLGQGPEFLTYFQNEAQLEKSRLLSDRFSAERPKGSFSTLEIQRTEQGDSAMYLCASSQGQESSPLHFGNGTRLTVT.

This chain connects TRBV11-2 to TRBJ2-1, with D possibly being TRBD1 (5 bases). V lost 5 bases and J 10 bases, leaving 18 bases between the germline ends. The germline V gene has CDR1 SGHAT and CDR2 FQNNGV. The CDR3 loop spans 14 amino acids. The CDR3 loop reads CASSTGFGAGEQFF. For the CDR3, the DNA is TGTGCCAGCAGCACAGGCTTCGGAGCAGGCGAGCAGTTCTTC. Together with reference TRBV11-2 and TRBJ2-1, the CDR3 gives the full variable domain: EAGVAQSPRYKIIEKRQSVAFWCNPISGHATLYWYQQILGQGPKLLIQFQNNGVVDDSQLPKDRFSAERLKGVDSTLKIQPAKLEDSAVYLCASSTGFGAGEQFFGPGTRLTVL.

CDR3 region: CASSQALAGGPPIYNEQFF. DNA for the CDR3: TGTGCCAGCAGCCAAGCGCTAGCGGGGGGGCCGCCTATATACAATGAGCAGTTCTTC. V and J are TRBV14 and TRBJ2-1; the match to TRBD2 covers 12 bases. CDR3 length equals 19 residues. V dropped 1 base and J dropped 4; count of bases not matched to a gene: 11. The germline gives CDR1 SGHDN, CDR2 FVKESK. Together with reference TRBV14 and TRBJ2-1, the CDR3 gives the full variable domain: EAGVTQFPSHSVIEKGQTVTLRCDPISGHDNLYWYRRVMGKEIKFLLHFVKESKQDESGMPNNRFLAERTGGTYSTLKVQPAELEDSGVYFCASSQALAGGPPIYNEQFFGPGTRLTVL.

CDR3 bases: TGTGCCAGCAGCCCCGGGGGGGCCGATAGCTATTCACCCCTCCACTTT. It translates to CASSPGGADSYSPLHF. The rearrangement joins TRBV9 to TRBJ1-6; a possible D gene is TRBD1 (6 bases). The CDR3 is made up of 16 amino acids. Germline V gene sequence: CDR1 SGDLS, CDR2 YYNGEE. Deletions cut 4 bases from V and 8 bases from J, with 19 bases between.

A note on this clone: This sample includes further DNA sequences coding for the same CDR3. The rearrangement links TRBV7-2 to TRBJ2-3; D not resolved. The CDR3 runs to 15 residues. The V end lost 1 base, the J end lost 2 bases, and 10 bases lay between the germline ends. CDR1 and CDR2 (germline): SGHTA, FQGNSA. CDR3 in amino acids: CASSLGLGNTDTQYF. The DNA for the CDR3 is TGTGCCAGCAGCTTAGGTCTGGGGAACACAGATACGCAGTATTTT.

V and J are TRBV4-1 and TRBJ2-2; the D is unclear. The V gene's germline CDR1 is MGHRA and CDR2 YSYEKL. This CDR3 has 15 amino acids. The V end was cut by 2 bases, the J end by 0 bases, with 7 bases between. As DNA, the CDR3 is TGCGCCAGCAGCCAACTTCCCGCGAACACCGGGGAGCTGTTTTTT. This codes for CASSQLPANTGELFF.

This clone appeared once. The gene calls are TRBV6-1 and TRBJ1-5; D possibly corresponds to TRBD1 (6 bases). The CDR3 extends over 13 amino acids. From germline, CDR1 is MNHNS and CDR2 SASEGT. V was trimmed by 6 bases and J by 4 bases, leaving 10 bases between them. CDR3 nucleotide sequence: TGTGCCAGCAGGGGACAACTTAATCAGCCCCAGCATTTT. Residues: CASRGQLNQPQHF.

This clone appeared a single time. The chain has TRBV6-1 and TRBJ1-1; no reliable D call. The germline CDR1 and CDR2 sequences are MNHNS and SASEGT. Trimming pared 2 bases from V and 1 base from J, leaving 5 bases between. The CDR3 has 13 residues. CDR3 DNA sequence: TGTGCCAGCAGTGAATTTCAGAACACTGAAGCTTTCTTT. It translates to CASSEFQNTEAFF.

This chain joins TRBV30 and TRBJ2-5, with a weak D call TRBD2 (6 bases). V lost 2 bases, J lost 5 bases, and 15 bases lay in between. Germline V gives CDR1 GTSNPN, CDR2 SVGIG (reference sequence). CDR3 length: 14 residues. CDR3 DNA sequence: TGTGCCTGGAGTCCACGGGACTGGAGGGAGACCCAGTACTTC. Amino acids: CAWSPRDWRETQYF.

The gene calls are TRBV4-1 and TRBJ2-5; a weak D match, TRBD1 (5 bases). V lost 1 base to trimming and J lost 6 bases, with 12 bases between them. This CDR3 is 14 amino acids long. Germline loops: CDR1 MGHRA, CDR2 YSYEKL. This CDR3 reads CASSQGDRGKTQYF. The CDR3 DNA follows: TGCGCCAGCAGCCAAGGAGATAGGGGAAAGACCCAGTACTTC.

The CDR3 here is CASSLRGQGNSPLHF. CDR3 in DNA: TGTGCCAGCAGCTTAAGGGGACAGGGGAATTCACCCCTCCACTTT. The chain recombines TRBV11-2 with TRBJ1-6, with 10 bases identical to TRBD1. CDR3 length equals 15 residues. The germline gives CDR1 SGHAT, CDR2 FQNNGV. Germline trimming cut 2 bases from V and 7 bases from J; bases unmatched to any gene: 2.

The genes are TRBV25-1 and TRBJ1-6; no firm D call. The CDR3 has 12 residues. The germline CDR1 and CDR2 sequences are MGHDK and SYGVNS. With 6 bases removed from V and 3 bases from J, the gap between germline ends came to 3 bases. CDR3 loop: CASSIYNSPLHF. The CDR3 DNA is TGTGCCAGCAGCATCTATAATTCACCCCTCCACTTT.

This clone was observed a few times. This rearrangement joins TRBV19 to TRBJ2-1, with D possibly being TRBD2 (6 bases). Germline V gene data show CDR1 as LNHDA and CDR2 as SQIVND (reference sequence). The V gene lost 6 bases and the J gene lost 0 bases, with 15 bases spanning the gap. The CDR3 spans 16 residues. The CDR3 sequence: CASRGTSTISYNEQFF. The CDR3 DNA sequence: TGTGCCAGTAGGGGGACTTCCACCATCTCCTACAATGAGCAGTTCTTC.

The chain recombines TRBV9 with TRBJ1-3, with a possible D match to TRBD1 (6 bases). The germline V gene has CDR1 SGDLS and CDR2 YYNGEE. This CDR3 spans 16 amino acids. Trimming pared 0 bases from V and 0 bases from J, leaving 10 bases between. As DNA, the CDR3 is TGTGCCAGCAGCGTAGGGGCACAGGGCTCTGGAAACACCATATATTTT. Translation gives CASSVGAQGSGNTIYF.

The V and J genes are TRBV18 and TRBJ2-6, with 9 bases lining up with TRBD1. This CDR3 region has 17 residues. CDR1 is KGHSH, CDR2 LQKENI, per germline. V lost 5 bases to trimming and J lost 0 bases; unmatched junction nucleotides: 5. The CDR3 DNA reads as TGTGCCAGCTCAGCACAGGGGGCGGCCTCTGGGGCCAACGTCCTGACTTTC. Its translation is CASSAQGAASGANVLTF. Filled out from reference TRBV18 and TRBJ2-6, the complete variable domain reads NAGVMQNPRHLVRRRGQEARLRCSPMKGHSHVYWYRQLPEEGLKFMVYLQKENIIDESGMPKERFSAEFPKEGPSILRIQQVVRGDSAAYFCASSAQGAASGANVLTFGAGSRLTVL.